Below are 16 T cell receptor beta chains sequenced from a single sample in a study of cytomegalovirus exposure and HLA in healthy donors. Amplification used 60 Vbeta primers and 13 Jbeta primers. Using immunoSEQ multiplex PCR, the repertoire was profiled, and TCRdb retains in-frame clones only, with some absent. The sample lists about 85,000 clones; roughly three fifths were seen once. Sequenced: PBMCs. Receptors were obtained from a man in his thirties or forties in good health and CMV-seronegative.

This rearrangement joins TRBV28 to TRBJ2-5; D is ambiguous. The CDR3 extends over 11 amino acids. Trimming stripped 4 bases from V and 4 bases from J, with 4 bases between. Germline CDR1 reads MDHEN; CDR2 reads SYDVKM. CDR3: CASSSVETQYF. DNA for the CDR3: TGTGCCAGCAGTTCTGTAGAGACCCAGTACTTC.

The chain joins TRBV4-2 to TRBJ2-7, with 7 bases that match TRBD2. Germline V gene sequence: CDR1 LGHNA, CDR2 YNFKEQ. The ends lost 0 bases at V and 4 bases at J; junction bases unmatched: 9. The CDR3 has 16 amino acids. Here the CDR3 DNA reads TGTGCCAGCAGCCAAGATTTGCGCGGGAGCGGGTACGAGCAGTACTTC. This sequence encodes CASSQDLRGSGYEQYF.

The V and J genes are TRBV14 and TRBJ2-1, with D uncertain. V lost 3 bases to trimming and J lost 7 bases, with 13 bases between them. The germline V gene has CDR1 SGHDN and CDR2 FVKESK. This CDR3 has 14 amino acids. Written as DNA, the CDR3 is TGTGCCAGCAGCCAGAGCCTGGCGAGGAATGAGCAGTTCTTC. It codes for CASSQSLARNEQFF.

This rearrangement joins TRBV25-1 to TRBJ2-2, with D tentatively TRBD2 (6 bases). The V gene lost 5 bases and the J gene lost 6 bases, with 13 bases spanning the gap. The CDR3 extends over 14 amino acids. The germline CDR1 and CDR2 sequences are MGHDK and SYGVNS. For the CDR3, the DNA is TGTGCCAGCAGTTTGGCAGGAGGGTCCGGGGAGCTGTTTTTT. Protein product: CASSLAGGSGELFF.

This clone was found a few times. The chain recombines TRBV7-3 with TRBJ1-5, with TRBD1 identical over 8 bases. Germline V gene sequence: CDR1 SGHTA, CDR2 FQGTGA. V shed 2 bases and J 8 bases; nucleotides not matched to a gene: 8. The CDR3 consists of 15 residues. This CDR3 is CASSLSLNRGEPQHF. The CDR3 region has the DNA TGTGCCAGCAGCTTATCTCTTAACAGGGGGGAGCCCCAGCATTTT.

This clone was seen a handful of times. The V call is TRBV15, the J call TRBJ1-6; the D gene is possibly TRBD1 (6 bases). CDR1 LNHNV and CDR2 YYDKDF come from the germline V gene (reference sequence). This CDR3 region has 15 residues. Trimming pared 5 bases from V and 5 bases from J, leaving 13 bases between. CDR3 sequence reads: CATSPGQSDNSPLHF. The CDR3 DNA reads as TGTGCCACCAGCCCCGGACAGTCAGATAATTCACCCCTCCACTTT.

This clone was seen only a few times. The CDR3 nucleotides are TGTGCCAGCAGACAGCGGAGCTCCTACGAGCAGTACTTC. Translation: CASRQRSSYEQYF. The chain uses TRBV6-5 and TRBJ2-7; D possibly corresponds to TRBD2 (5 bases). The V gene's germline CDR1 is MNHEY and CDR2 SVGAGI. V shed 6 bases and J shed 0 bases, with 9 bases lying between them. The CDR3 has 13 amino acids.

This clone came up a few times. The V and J genes are TRBV11-2 and TRBJ1-6; 7 nucleotides align to TRBD1. CDR1 and CDR2 from the germline V gene are SGHAT and FQNNGV. Trimming took 3 bases from V and 10 from J; bases not matched to a gene: 6. The CDR3 length is 14 residues. The CDR3 here is CASSLGTGESPLHF. The CDR3 DNA reads TGTGCCAGCAGCTTGGGAACAGGGGAATCACCCCTCCACTTT.

This clone was seen only a few times. Its ends do not fully match the called genes, so a read error is possible. The chain links TRBV9 to TRBJ1-2; D may be TRBD1 (6 bases). Germline lookup yields CDR1 SGDLS and CDR2 YYNGEE. The CDR3 is 14 residues long. The CDR3 DNA reads as TGTGCCAGCAGCGTAAATGCGCAGGGGCCTGTCAAGGGCTTC. This codes for CASSVNAQGPVKGF.

V and J are TRBV5-4 and TRBJ2-2, with 10 bases identical to TRBD1. The CDR3 is 15 amino acids. Germline-derived CDR1 and CDR2 are SGHNT and YYREEE (reference sequence). The V and J ends lost 4 bases and 6 bases, in that order; junction bases with no gene match: 6. The DNA for the CDR3 is TGTGCCAGCAGCCCCGGGACAGGGGTTTCCGGGGAGCTGTTTTTT. This encodes CASSPGTGVSGELFF.

This sequence joins TRBV19 and TRBJ1-1; D perhaps matches TRBD1 (6 bases). CDR3 size: 15 residues. With 6 bases removed from V and 2 bases from J, the gap between germline ends came to 16 bases. The V gene's germline CDR1 is LNHDA and CDR2 SQIVND (reference sequence). The CDR3 nucleotides read TGTGCCAGTAGAGAACGGACAGACGGAAACACTGAAGCTTTCTTT. Its translation: CASRERTDGNTEAFF.

This clone was observed a few times. The gene calls are TRBV4-1 and TRBJ1-1; D unresolved. In germline, CDR1 is MGHRA, CDR2 YSYEKL. With 1 base removed from V and 3 bases from J, the gap between germline ends came to 18 bases. This CDR3 has 17 amino acids. In DNA, the CDR3 is TGCGCCAGCAGCCAAGGTGCAGCGGTGGGGAGGCACACTGAAGCTTTCTTT. Its translation is CASSQGAAVGRHTEAFF.

The chain employs TRBV27 and TRBJ2-3, with 9 bases aligning to TRBD2. The CDR3 contains 15 residues. The V gene's germline CDR1 is MNHEY and CDR2 SMNVEV (reference sequence). The V and J ends lost 3 bases and 5 bases, in that order; junction bases with no gene match: 6. In DNA, the CDR3 is TGTGCCAGCAGTTTTGGCGGGGGGGCTTTAGATACGCAGTATTTT. The encoded protein is CASSFGGGALDTQYF.

This clone was seen once. J is TRBJ1-6 and V is TRBV27; 7 positions match TRBD1. This CDR3 contains 16 residues. The V segment lost 0 bases and the J segment 5 bases; nucleotides outside the gene matches: 4. Germline CDR1 MNHEY, CDR2 SMNVEV (reference sequence). The CDR3 protein is CASSLSPTGNNSPLHF. CDR3 sequence (DNA): TGTGCCAGCAGTTTATCCCCGACAGGGAATAATTCACCCCTCCACTTT.

In regard to this clone: The junction does not match germline at one end; this may be a read error. V gene TRBV11-2 combines with J gene TRBJ2-5, with D perhaps TRBD2 (7 bases). Germline V gene lookup returns CDR1 SGHAT and CDR2 FQNNGV. The CDR3 has 15 residues. The CDR3 DNA reads as TGTGCCAGCAGGGTCGGGCGGGGGCACCAGGAGACCCAGTACTTC. Residues: CASRVGRGHQETQYF.

The chain has TRBV6-6 and TRBJ1-6; D is possibly TRBD1 (5 bases). Germline V gene lookup returns CDR1 MNHNY and CDR2 SVGAGI (reference sequence). V was cut by 2 bases and J by 7 bases, with 9 bases left in between. The CDR3 runs 14 residues. CDR3 nucleotide sequence: TGTGCCAGCAGTTACGGGGGGGACAATTCACCCCTCCACTTT. This sequence encodes CASSYGGDNSPLHF.